The clone carrying this TCR beta chain was counted at least ten times. This sample stems from a study of T-cell reconstitution after alpha-beta-depleted transplantation in children. The TCRbeta library was prepared with unique molecular identifiers. TCRdb reprocessed the PCR reads via MiXCR and lists one record per CDR3 protein. The sample comprises over 100,000 distinct CDR3 sequences, 10% of which are singletons, and roughly a third rests with the top ten. Germline CDR1 SGHAT, CDR2 FQNNGV. V gave up 0 bases and J gave up 1 base, with 18 bases separating them. CDR3 length equals 18 residues. The chain recombines TRBV11-2 with TRBJ1-1; D uncertain. This specimen was PBMCs, taken before TCRalphabeta/CD19-depleted stem cell transplant. The clonotype was recovered from a boy between 2 and 15 years old with acute lymphoblastic leukemia, due to receive a stem cell transplant. CDR3 bases: TGTGCCAGCAGCTTAGATCTATCGTGGGCGAAAGGGAACACTGAAGCTTTCTTT. As protein: CASSLDLSWAKGNTEAFF.